This TCR beta chain comes out of a study of CD8 T cells in Susac syndrome (dated by TCRdb to about 2019). For context, the study as a whole: Whether CD8+ T cell activation and differentiation in Susac syndrome was antigen driven was tested using repertoire sequencing. Overall study outcomes, separate from this receptor: The study acknowledged that relatively few individuals were included in the TCR sequencing and HLA analysis.

Comments on this clonotype: No antigen is known for it. The sample holds no much larger clone one base away, and base qualities are not on file.

RNA was extracted using the RNeasy kit, and roughly 0.5 to 1 ug of the RNA was reverse transcribed with random hexamers. The immunoSEQ multiplex PCR assay, which covers 54 Vbeta and 13 Jbeta segments, was used to amplify TCR beta CDR3 regions. To correct PCR amplification bias, a synthetic template baseline was used for both primer optimization and computational correction. From the authors' description of their analysis: Reads were assigned to V, D and J genes according to IMGT and analyzed in immunoSEQ Analyzer, with only productive sequences retained. To calculate clonality, Shannon entropy was normalized by log2 of the number of productive unique sequences and then subtracted from one. For each patient and control, public and private clones were evaluated within the 100 most prevalent clones. Clones were defined as Susac-specific if absent from the healthy and MS cohorts, from around 1,100 published viral clones and from other ImmuneACCESS disease sequences. The public reads were reanalyzed by TCRdb: fastp trimming at Q25, MiXCR alignment, in-frame beta chains only. Entries that share a CDR3 protein sequence are merged under the most common genes and DNA. TCRdb assigned the V and J calls; the authors' analysis was not used. The sample data list 170,000 or so distinct CDR3 sequences, and roughly 92% of these were observed just once. Roughly 0.1% of the sample goes to the ten largest clones.

Peripheral blood CD8+ and CD4+ T cells from healthy donors, Susac syndrome patients and multiple sclerosis patients were profiled by high-throughput TCR beta sequencing. The multiple sclerosis controls were treatment-naive patients whose relapsing-remitting disease, either stable or active, fulfilled the revised McDonald criteria. Bulk CD8+ and CD4+ T cells were purified by magnetic negative isolation, whereas CD8+ TEMRA cells were enriched by FACS. Blood was drawn into EDTA tubes, processed within 24 hours, and PBMCs were isolated by density gradient centrifugation. PBMCs intended for TCR sequencing were cryopreserved in liquid nitrogen and were subsequently thawed in a 37 degrees C water bath. The sorted or isolated CD4+, CD8+ and CD8+ TEMRA cells reached a purity of at least 90%. V has 1 base trimmed and J has 3 bases trimmed; junction bases matching no gene number 5. CDR1 and CDR2 are read off the germline V gene (reference sequence) as DFQATT and SNEGSKA. The cysteine opens and the phenylalanine closes a CDR3 of 14 amino acids. Only the CDR3 DNA stays, 42 bases, in frame from base 1.

Sequencing was carried out using CD4+ T cells from PBMCs. The chain was built from TRBV20-1 and TRBJ2-5; 7 bases in between match TRBD2. The receptor comes from a human donor with multiple sclerosis. Here the CDR3 is given as CSARAPTSKETQYF. Read as DNA, the sequence is TGCAGTGCTAGAGCCCCGACTAGCAAAGAGACCCAGTACTTC.